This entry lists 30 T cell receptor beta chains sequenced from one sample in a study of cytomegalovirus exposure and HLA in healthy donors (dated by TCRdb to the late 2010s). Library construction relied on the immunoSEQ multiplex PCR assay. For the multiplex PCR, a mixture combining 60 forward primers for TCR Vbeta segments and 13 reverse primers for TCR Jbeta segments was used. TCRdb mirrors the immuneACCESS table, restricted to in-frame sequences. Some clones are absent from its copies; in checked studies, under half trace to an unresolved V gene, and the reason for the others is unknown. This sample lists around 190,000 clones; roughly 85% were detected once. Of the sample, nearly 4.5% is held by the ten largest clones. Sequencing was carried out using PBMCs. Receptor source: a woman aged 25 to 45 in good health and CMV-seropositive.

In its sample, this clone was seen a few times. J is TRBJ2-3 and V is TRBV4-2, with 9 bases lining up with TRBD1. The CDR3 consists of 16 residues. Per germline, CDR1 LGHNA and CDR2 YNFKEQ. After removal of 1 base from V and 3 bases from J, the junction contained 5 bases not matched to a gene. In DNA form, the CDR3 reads TGTGCCAGCAGCCAAGTTAAGGGACAGGGAACAGATACGCAGTATTTT. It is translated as CASSQVKGQGTDTQYF.

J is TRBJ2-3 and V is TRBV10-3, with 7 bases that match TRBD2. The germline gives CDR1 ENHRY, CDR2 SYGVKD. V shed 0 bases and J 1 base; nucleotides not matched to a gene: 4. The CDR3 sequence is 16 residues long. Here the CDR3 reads CAISESSAGGTDTQYF. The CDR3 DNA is TGTGCCATCAGTGAGTCATCGGCGGGGGGCACAGATACGCAGTATTTT.

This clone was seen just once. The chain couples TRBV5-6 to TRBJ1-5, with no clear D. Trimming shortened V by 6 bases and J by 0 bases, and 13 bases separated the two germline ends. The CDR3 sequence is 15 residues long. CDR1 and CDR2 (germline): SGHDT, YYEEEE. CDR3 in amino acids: CASTVGVNSNQPQHF. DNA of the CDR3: TGTGCCAGCACTGTAGGAGTTAATAGCAATCAGCCCCAGCATTTT.

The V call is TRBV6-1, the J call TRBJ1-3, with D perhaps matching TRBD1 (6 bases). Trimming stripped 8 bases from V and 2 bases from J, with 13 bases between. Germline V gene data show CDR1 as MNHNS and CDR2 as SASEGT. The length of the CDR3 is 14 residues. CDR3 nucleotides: TGTGCCAGCGAGATGACAGGAGCTGGAAACACCATATATTTT. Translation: CASEMTGAGNTIYF.

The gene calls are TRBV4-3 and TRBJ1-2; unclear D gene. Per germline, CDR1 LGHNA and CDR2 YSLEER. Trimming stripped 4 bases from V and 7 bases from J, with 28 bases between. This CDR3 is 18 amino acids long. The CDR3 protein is CASSPSFGDFYSLGGYTF. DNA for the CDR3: TGCGCCAGCAGCCCCTCCTTCGGGGATTTCTACTCTTTAGGTGGCTACACCTTC.

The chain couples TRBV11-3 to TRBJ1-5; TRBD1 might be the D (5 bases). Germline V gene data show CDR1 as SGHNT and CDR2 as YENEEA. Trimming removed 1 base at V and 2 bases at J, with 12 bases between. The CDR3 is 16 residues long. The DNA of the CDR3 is TGTGCCAGCAGCTTAGTAAGCAGGGTAGGCAATCAGCCCCAGCATTTT. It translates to CASSLVSRVGNQPQHF.

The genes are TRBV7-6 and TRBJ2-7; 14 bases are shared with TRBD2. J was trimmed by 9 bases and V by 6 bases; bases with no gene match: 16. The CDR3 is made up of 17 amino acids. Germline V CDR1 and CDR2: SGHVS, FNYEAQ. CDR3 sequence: CASSLTTGTSGSSVQYF. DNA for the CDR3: TGTGCCAGCAGTCTAACCACCGGGACTAGCGGGAGTTCTGTGCAGTACTTC. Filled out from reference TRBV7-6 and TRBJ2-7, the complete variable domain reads GAGVSQSPRYKVTKRGQDVALRCDPISGHVSLYWYRQALGQGPEFLTYFNYEAQQDKSGLPNDRFSAERPEGSISTLTIQRTEQRDSAMYRCASSLTTGTSGSSVQYFGPGTRLTVT.

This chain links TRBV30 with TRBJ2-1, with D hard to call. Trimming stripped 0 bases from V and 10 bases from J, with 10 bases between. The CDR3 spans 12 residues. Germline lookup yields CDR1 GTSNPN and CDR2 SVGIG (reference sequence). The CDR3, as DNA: TGTGCCTGGAGTGTGAGAGCGATAGAGCAGTTCTTC. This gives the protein CAWSVRAIEQFF.

CDR3 in amino acids: CASSEAGQGLLFF. CDR3 in DNA: TGTGCCAGCAGTGAAGCGGGACAGGGTCTGCTGTTTTTT. The V and J genes are TRBV6-1 and TRBJ1-4, with 9 bases lining up with TRBD1. Looked up from germline, CDR1 is MNHNS and CDR2 is SASEGT. The CDR3 is 13 residues long. The J segment lost 14 bases and the V segment lost 0 bases, leaving 4 bases of the junction unmatched.

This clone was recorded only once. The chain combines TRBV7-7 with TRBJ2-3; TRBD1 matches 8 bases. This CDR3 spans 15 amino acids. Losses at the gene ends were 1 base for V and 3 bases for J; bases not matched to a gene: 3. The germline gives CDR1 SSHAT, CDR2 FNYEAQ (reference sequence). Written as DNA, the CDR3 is TGTGCCAGCAGCTTAGAACAGGGGGAAACAGATACGCAGTATTTT. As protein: CASSLEQGETDTQYF.

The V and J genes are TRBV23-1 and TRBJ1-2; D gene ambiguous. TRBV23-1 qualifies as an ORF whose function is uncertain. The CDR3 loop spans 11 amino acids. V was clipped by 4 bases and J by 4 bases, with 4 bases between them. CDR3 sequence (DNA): TGCGCCAGCAGTCGAGGCTATGGCTACACCTTC. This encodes CASSRGYGYTF.

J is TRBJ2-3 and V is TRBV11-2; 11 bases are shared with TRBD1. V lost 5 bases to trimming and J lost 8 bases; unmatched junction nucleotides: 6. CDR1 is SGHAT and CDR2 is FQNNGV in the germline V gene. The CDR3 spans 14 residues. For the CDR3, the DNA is TGTGCCAGCAGCCTGGACAGGGGGCGGGGTACGCAGTATTTT. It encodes CASSLDRGRGTQYF.

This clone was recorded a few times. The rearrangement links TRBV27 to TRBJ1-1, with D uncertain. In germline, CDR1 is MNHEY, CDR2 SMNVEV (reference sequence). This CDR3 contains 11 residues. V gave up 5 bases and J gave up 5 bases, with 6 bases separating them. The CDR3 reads CASSDKTEAFF. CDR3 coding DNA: TGTGCCAGCAGTGACAAGACTGAAGCTTTCTTT.

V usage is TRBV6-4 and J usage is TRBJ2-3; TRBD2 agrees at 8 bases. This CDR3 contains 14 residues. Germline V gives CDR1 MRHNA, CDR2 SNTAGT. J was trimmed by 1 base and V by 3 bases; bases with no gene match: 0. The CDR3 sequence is CASSERGGTDTQYF. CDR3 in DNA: TGTGCCAGCAGTGAGCGGGGGGGCACAGATACGCAGTATTTT.

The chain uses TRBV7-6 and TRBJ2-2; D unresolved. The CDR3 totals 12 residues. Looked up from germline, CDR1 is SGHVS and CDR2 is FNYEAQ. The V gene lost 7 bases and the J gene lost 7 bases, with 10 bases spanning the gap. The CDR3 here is CASNGVDGELFF. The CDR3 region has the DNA TGTGCCAGCAACGGAGTAGACGGGGAGCTGTTTTTT.

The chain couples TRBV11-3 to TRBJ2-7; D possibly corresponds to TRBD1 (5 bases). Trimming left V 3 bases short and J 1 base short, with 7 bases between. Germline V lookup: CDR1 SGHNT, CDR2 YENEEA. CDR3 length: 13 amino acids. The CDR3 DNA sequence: TGTGCCAGCAGCTTCGCAGGGTCCTACGAGCAGTACTTC. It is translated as CASSFAGSYEQYF. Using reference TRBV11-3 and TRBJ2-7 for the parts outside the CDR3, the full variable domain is EAGVVQSPRYKIIEKKQPVAFWCNPISGHNTLYWYLQNLGQGPELLIRYENEEAVDDSQLPKDRFSAERLKGVDSTLKIQPAELGDSAVYLCASSFAGSYEQYFGPGTRLTVT.

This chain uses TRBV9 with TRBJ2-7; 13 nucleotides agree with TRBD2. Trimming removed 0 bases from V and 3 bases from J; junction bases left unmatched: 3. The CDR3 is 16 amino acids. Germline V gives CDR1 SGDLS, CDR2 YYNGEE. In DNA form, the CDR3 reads TGTGCCAGCAGCGTAGGGGGACTAGCGGGAAGCTACGAGCAGTACTTC. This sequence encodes CASSVGGLAGSYEQYF.

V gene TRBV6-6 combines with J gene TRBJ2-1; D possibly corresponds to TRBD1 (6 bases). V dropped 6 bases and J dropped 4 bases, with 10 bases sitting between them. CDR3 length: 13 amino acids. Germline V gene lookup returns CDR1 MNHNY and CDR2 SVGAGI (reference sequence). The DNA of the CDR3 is TGTGCCAGCAGGCCCGGACAGTACAATGAGCAGTTCTTC. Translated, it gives CASRPGQYNEQFF.

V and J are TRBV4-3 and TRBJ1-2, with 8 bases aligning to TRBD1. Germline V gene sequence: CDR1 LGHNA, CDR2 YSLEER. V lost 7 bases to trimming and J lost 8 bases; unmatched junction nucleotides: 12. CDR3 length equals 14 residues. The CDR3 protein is CASTNLDRVGGYTF. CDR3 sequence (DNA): TGCGCCAGCACCAACCTGGACAGGGTAGGAGGCTACACCTTC.

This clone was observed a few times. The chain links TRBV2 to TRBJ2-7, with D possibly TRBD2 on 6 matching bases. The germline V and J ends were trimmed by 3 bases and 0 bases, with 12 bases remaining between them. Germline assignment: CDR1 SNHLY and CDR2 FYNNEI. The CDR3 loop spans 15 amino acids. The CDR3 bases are TGTGCCAGCAGTGAGGTGGGGACTGCCTCCTACGAGCAGTACTTC. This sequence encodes CASSEVGTASYEQYF.

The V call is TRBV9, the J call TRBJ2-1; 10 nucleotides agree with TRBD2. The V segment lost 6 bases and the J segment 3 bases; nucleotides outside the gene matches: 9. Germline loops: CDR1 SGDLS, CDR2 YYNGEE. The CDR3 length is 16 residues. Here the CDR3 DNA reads TGTGCCAGCAACAAAGCGGGAGGGCCCAACTACAATGAGCAGTTCTTC. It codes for CASNKAGGPNYNEQFF.

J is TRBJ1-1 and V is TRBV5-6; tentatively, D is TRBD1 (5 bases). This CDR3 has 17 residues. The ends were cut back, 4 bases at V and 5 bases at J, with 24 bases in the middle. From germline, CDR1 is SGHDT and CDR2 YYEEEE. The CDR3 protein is CASSIGSGGTLRTEAFF. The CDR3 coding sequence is TGTGCCAGCAGCATTGGTTCGGGGGGTACTCTAAGAACTGAAGCTTTCTTT.

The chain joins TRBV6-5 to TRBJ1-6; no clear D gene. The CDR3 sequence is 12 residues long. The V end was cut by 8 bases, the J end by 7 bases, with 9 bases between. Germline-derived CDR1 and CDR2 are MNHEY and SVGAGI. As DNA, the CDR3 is TGTGCCAGCGGCAACCTCAATTCACCCCTCCACTTT. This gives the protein CASGNLNSPLHF.

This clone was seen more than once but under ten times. CDR3 sequence (DNA): TGTGCCAGCAGCGAAAACAGGGTAGGGGATAATGAAAAACTGTTTTTT. Translation: CASSENRVGDNEKLFF. The chain couples TRBV7-9 to TRBJ1-4; possibly TRBD1 for D (6 bases). V lost 5 bases to trimming and J lost 4 bases, with 17 bases between them. The CDR3 runs 16 residues. The germline gives CDR1 SEHNR, CDR2 FQNEAQ (reference sequence).

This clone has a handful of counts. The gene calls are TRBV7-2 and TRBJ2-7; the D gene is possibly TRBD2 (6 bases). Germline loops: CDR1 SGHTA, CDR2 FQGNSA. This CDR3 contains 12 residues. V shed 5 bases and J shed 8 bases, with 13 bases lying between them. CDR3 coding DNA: TGTGCCAGCAGCCCGGGACTCTCCCAGCAGTACTTC. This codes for CASSPGLSQQYF.

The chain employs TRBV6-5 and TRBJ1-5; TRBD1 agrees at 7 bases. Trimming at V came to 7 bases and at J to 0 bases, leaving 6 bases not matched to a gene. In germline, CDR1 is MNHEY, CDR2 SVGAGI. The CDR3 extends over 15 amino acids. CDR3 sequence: CASKLTGSSNQPQHF. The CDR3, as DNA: TGTGCCAGCAAGCTGACAGGGAGTAGCAATCAGCCCCAGCATTTT.

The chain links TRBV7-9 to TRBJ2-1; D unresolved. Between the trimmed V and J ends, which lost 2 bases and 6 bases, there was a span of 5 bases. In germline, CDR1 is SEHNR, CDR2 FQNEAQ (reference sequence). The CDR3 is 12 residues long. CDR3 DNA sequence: TGTGCCAGCAGCTTATCCGGCAATGAGCAGTTCTTC. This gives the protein CASSLSGNEQFF.

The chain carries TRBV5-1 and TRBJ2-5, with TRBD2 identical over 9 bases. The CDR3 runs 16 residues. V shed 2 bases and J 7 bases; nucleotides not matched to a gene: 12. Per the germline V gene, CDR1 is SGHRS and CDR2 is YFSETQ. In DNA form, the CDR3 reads TGCGCCAGCAGCTTTTTAGCGGGAGAGATCTCAGGGACCCAGTACTTC. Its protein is CASSFLAGEISGTQYF.

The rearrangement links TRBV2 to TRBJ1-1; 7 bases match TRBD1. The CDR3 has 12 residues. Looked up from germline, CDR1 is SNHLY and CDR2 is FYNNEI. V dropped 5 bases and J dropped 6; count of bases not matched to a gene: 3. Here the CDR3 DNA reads TGTGCCAGCAGTCTGGGACAGCCTGAAGCTTTCTTT. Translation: CASSLGQPEAFF.

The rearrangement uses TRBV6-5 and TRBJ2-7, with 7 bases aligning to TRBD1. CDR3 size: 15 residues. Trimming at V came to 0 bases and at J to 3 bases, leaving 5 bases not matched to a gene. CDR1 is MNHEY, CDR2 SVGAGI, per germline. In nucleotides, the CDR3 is TGTGCCAGCAGTTACTCAGGGGGCCGAATCTACGAGCAGTACTTC. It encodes CASSYSGGRIYEQYF.